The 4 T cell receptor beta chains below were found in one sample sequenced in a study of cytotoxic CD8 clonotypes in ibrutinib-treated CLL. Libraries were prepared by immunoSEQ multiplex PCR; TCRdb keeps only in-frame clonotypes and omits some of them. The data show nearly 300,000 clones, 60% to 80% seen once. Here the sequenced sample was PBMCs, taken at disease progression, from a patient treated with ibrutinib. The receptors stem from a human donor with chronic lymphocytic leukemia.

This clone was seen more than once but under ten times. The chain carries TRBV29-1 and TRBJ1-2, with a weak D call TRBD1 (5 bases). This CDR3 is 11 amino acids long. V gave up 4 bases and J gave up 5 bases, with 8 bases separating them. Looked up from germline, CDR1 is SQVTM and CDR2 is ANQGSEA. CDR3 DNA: TGCAGCGTTGCGGACATTTATGGCTACACCTTC. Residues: CSVADIYGYTF.

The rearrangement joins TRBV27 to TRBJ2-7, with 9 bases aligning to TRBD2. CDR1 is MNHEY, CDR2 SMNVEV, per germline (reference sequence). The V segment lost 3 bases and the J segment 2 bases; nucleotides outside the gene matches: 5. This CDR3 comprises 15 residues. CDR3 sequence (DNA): TGTGCCAGCAGTTTCCCCGGGACTAGCACCTACGAGCAGTACTTC. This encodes CASSFPGTSTYEQYF.

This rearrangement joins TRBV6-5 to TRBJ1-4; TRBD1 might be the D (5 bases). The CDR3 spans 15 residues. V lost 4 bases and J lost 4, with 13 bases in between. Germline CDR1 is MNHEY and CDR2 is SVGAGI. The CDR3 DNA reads TGTGCCAGCAGTTCTGCAGGGAGGGGTAATGAAAAACTGTTTTTT. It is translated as CASSSAGRGNEKLFF.

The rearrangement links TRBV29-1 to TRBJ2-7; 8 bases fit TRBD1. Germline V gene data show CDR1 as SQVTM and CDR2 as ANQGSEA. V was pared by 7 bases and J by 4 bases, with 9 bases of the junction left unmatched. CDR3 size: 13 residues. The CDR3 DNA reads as TGCAGCGCCATCCCAGGGGGCGGTTACGAGCAGTACTTC. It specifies CSAIPGGGYEQYF.